This T cell receptor beta chain was sequenced for a study of T cells of healthy individuals. This clonotype has ten or more counts. This CDR3 comprises 17 residues. Germline CDR1 and CDR2: MGHRA and YSYEKL. The V gene end was trimmed by 0 bases and the J gene end by 4 bases; junction bases not matched to a gene: 8. TCRdb independently ran MiXCR on the 5' RACE reads; one entry per CDR3 protein. The sample consists of 63,000 or so distinct CDR3 sequences, 15% to 20% of them appearing once. This receptor was obtained from a human donor in good health. The chain employs TRBV4-1 and TRBJ2-7; 11 bases fit TRBD2. The DNA for the CDR3 is TGCGCCAGCAGCCAAGATCAGCCCGGGACTAGCGGTTACGAGCAGTACTTC. It encodes CASSQDQPGTSGYEQYF.